Shown below are 21 T cell receptor beta chains from a single sample sequenced in a study of PD-L1 blockade in urothelial cancer. Clones were read by immunoSEQ multiplex PCR, and TCRdb kept only the in-frame ones, dropping some. The sample holds tens of thousands of clones, roughly 82% seen once. The sequences come from PBMCs, collected around atezolizumab (anti-PD-L1) treatment. The receptors were sampled from a man between 65 and 85 years old with urothelial cancer.

This sequence joins TRBV7-2 and TRBJ2-7; the D is unclear. V was cut by 0 bases and J by 1 base, with 13 bases left in between. The germline gives CDR1 SGHTA, CDR2 FQGNSA. This CDR3 contains 16 residues. As DNA, the CDR3 is TGTGCCAGCAGCTTAGCGACTGGCTACGGGTCCTACGAGCAGTACTTC. This translates into CASSLATGYGSYEQYF.

Here the CDR3 DNA reads TGTGCCTGGAGTCAGGACAGCAACCTCTCCGGCAAGCAGTACTTC. As protein: CAWSQDSNLSGKQYF. The chain employs TRBV30 and TRBJ2-7; possibly TRBD1 for D (6 bases). The CDR3 spans 15 residues. CDR1 GTSNPN and CDR2 SVGIG come from the germline V gene (reference sequence). The V gene lost 2 bases and the J gene lost 8 bases, with 22 bases spanning the gap.

The gene calls are TRBV21-1 and TRBJ1-2. TRBV21-1 is tagged as a pseudogene. The CDR3 has 13 residues. Here the CDR3 reads CASWEGPNYGYTF. The CDR3 bases are TGTGCCAGCTGGGAGGGGCCTAACTATGGCTACACCTTC.

The chain is built from TRBV2 and TRBJ2-1, with TRBD2 identical over 10 bases. CDR1 and CDR2 (germline): SNHLY, FYNNEI. This CDR3 is 15 amino acids long. J lost 0 bases, V lost 6 bases, and 2 bases had no gene match. The CDR3 DNA reads TGTGCCAGCAGAGCTAGCGGGAGCTCCTACAATGAGCAGTTCTTC. Translated: CASRASGSSYNEQFF.

The genes are TRBV2 and TRBJ1-2; D unclear. V lost 2 bases and J lost 7, with 8 bases in between. This CDR3 has 12 residues. The V gene's germline CDR1 is SNHLY and CDR2 FYNNEI. The CDR3 DNA sequence: TGTGCCAGCAGTGAAAACGGTTTTGGCTACACCTTC. This translates into CASSENGFGYTF.

J is TRBJ2-3 and V is TRBV2, with D tentatively TRBD2 (6 bases). This CDR3 comprises 14 residues. Trimming left V 5 bases short and J 1 base short, with 10 bases between. Germline V CDR1 and CDR2: SNHLY, FYNNEI. CDR3 nucleotides: TGTGCCAGCAGTTTGGCTAGCGGCACAGATACGCAGTATTTT. It translates to CASSLASGTDTQYF.

The chain joins TRBV10-3 to TRBJ1-6, with TRBD1 matching over 8 bases. The CDR3 runs 13 residues. CDR1 is ENHRY and CDR2 is SYGVKD in the germline V gene. After removal of 10 bases from V and 7 bases from J, the junction contained 6 bases not matched to a gene. CDR3 residues: CATWDRTNSPLHF. In DNA form, the CDR3 reads TGTGCCACCTGGGACAGGACGAATTCACCCCTCCACTTT.

This clone appeared once. The chain carries TRBV6-5 and TRBJ1-2, with 8 nucleotides matching TRBD1. Germline loops: CDR1 MNHEY, CDR2 SVGAGI. The trim removed 6 bases at V and 8 bases at J, leaving 11 bases unmatched. CDR3 length: 14 amino acids. CDR3 sequence (DNA): TGTGCCAGCAGGGAGACGACAGGGGTGGGCGGCTACACCTTC. Residues: CASRETTGVGGYTF.

The chain uses TRBV21-1 and TRBJ2-6; the table assigns TRBD1, which was not confirmed against the DNA. TRBV21-1 is annotated as a pseudogene. This CDR3 region has 16 residues. CDR3 amino acids: CASSSPGSSGANVLTF. The CDR3 nucleotides are TGTGCCAGCAGCTCTCCAGGAAGCTCTGGGGCCAACGTCCTGACTTTC.

The chain links TRBV30 to TRBJ2-5; 10 bases are a match to TRBD2. Germline V gene lookup returns CDR1 GTSNPN and CDR2 SVGIG (reference sequence). V lost 0 bases and J lost 4; bases outside the gene matches: 11. CDR3 size: 17 residues. For the CDR3, the DNA is TGTGCCTGGAGTGTACTGGCTAGCGGGGGCCGGGGAGAGACCCAGTACTTC. This translates into CAWSVLASGGRGETQYF.

In this sample, this clone turned up a few times. The chain has TRBV7-6 and TRBJ1-1; D may be TRBD1 (5 bases). CDR1 and CDR2 from the germline V gene are SGHVS and FNYEAQ. Trimming removed 1 base at V and 3 bases at J, with 15 bases between. The length of the CDR3 is 16 residues. The CDR3 sequence is CASSLGYWRGYTEAFF. The CDR3 coding sequence is TGTGCCAGCAGCTTAGGCTATTGGAGGGGATACACTGAAGCTTTCTTT.

This clone occurred a few times. The V gene is TRBV25-1, the J gene TRBJ2-2; no clear D. This CDR3 comprises 16 residues. The germline CDR1 and CDR2 sequences are MGHDK and SYGVNS. Trimming removed 3 bases from V and 0 bases from J, with 11 bases in between. In DNA form, the CDR3 reads TGTGCCAGCAGTGATCCGACACCAGCGAACACCGGGGAGCTGTTTTTT. It encodes CASSDPTPANTGELFF.

The chain has TRBV7-9 and TRBJ2-7; 7 nucleotides match TRBD1. Unmatched junction bases numbered 5, after V lost 4 bases and J lost 2 bases. This CDR3 has 14 amino acids. Germline assignment: CDR1 SEHNR and CDR2 FQNEAQ (reference sequence). The CDR3 nucleotides are TGTGCCAGCAGCTACGGGACAGCGGCCTACGAGCAGTACTTC. Translated: CASSYGTAAYEQYF.

CDR3 bases: TGTGCCAGCAGTGAGAGGGTTAGCAATCAGCCCCAGCATTTT. Its translation is CASSERVSNQPQHF. This rearrangement joins TRBV2 to TRBJ1-5; the D is unclear. Trimming cost V 3 bases and J 0 bases, with 6 bases left between them. CDR3 length equals 14 residues. Germline lookup yields CDR1 SNHLY and CDR2 FYNNEI.

The gene calls are TRBV7-2 and TRBJ2-7; possible D gene TRBD2, 5 bases. Trimming stripped 2 bases from V and 2 bases from J, with 13 bases between. The CDR3 runs to 15 residues. CDR1 and CDR2 (germline): SGHTA, FQGNSA. The CDR3 is CASSLRAAETYEQYF. CDR3 bases: TGTGCCAGCAGCTTAAGGGCAGCGGAGACCTACGAGCAGTACTTC. Complete variable domain (other parts from reference TRBV7-2 and TRBJ2-7): GAGVSQSPSNKVTEKGKDVELRCDPISGHTALYWYRQSLGQGLEFLIYFQGNSAPDKSGLPSDRFSAERTGGSVSTLTIQRTQQEDSAVYLCASSLRAAETYEQYFGPGTRLTVT.

V gene TRBV6-1 combines with J gene TRBJ2-5, with TRBD2 matching 8 bases. The V gene's germline CDR1 is MNHNS and CDR2 SASEGT. This CDR3 is 16 amino acids long. J was trimmed by 2 bases and V by 2 bases; bases with no gene match: 7. The CDR3 sequence is CASSEFGGGRQETQYF. CDR3 DNA: TGTGCCAGCAGTGAATTCGGGGGGGGGAGGCAAGAGACCCAGTACTTC.

The sample holds one count of this clone. The rearrangement joins TRBV4-2 to TRBJ2-3; 9 bases agree with TRBD2. Germline lookup yields CDR1 LGHNA and CDR2 YNFKEQ. The V segment lost 5 bases and the J segment 2 bases; nucleotides outside the gene matches: 11. This CDR3 comprises 17 residues. CDR3 DNA sequence: TGTGCCAGCAGCTCACGCTCGGGCGGGGGGGCCACAGATACGCAGTATTTT. Encoded protein: CASSSRSGGGATDTQYF.

This clone was observed a few times. No DNA is shown, since the ends of the CDR3 on it are uncertain; the CDR3 is the one TCRdb lists. V gene TRBV6-1 combines with J gene TRBJ2-3; TRBD2, the table's D call, was not compared with the DNA. The CDR3 length equals 14 residues, ends included. In germline, CDR1 is MNHNS, CDR2 SASEGT. The CDR3 sequence is CASSVGGGSLSPYF.

J is TRBJ2-5 and V is TRBV7-9, with 7 bases aligning to TRBD2. The J segment lost 4 bases and the V segment lost 5 bases, leaving 7 bases of the junction unmatched. Germline V gives CDR1 SEHNR, CDR2 FQNEAQ (reference sequence). There are 14 residues in the CDR3. The CDR3 DNA is TGTGCCAGCAGCGCGACGGCTAGCGGAGAGACCCAGTACTTC. It codes for CASSATASGETQYF.

This clone has only a few counts. The chain has TRBV28 and TRBJ2-7, with D tentatively TRBD1 (6 bases). The CDR3 totals 12 residues. V was trimmed by 5 bases and J by 2 bases, leaving 7 bases between them. Germline V gene sequence: CDR1 MDHEN, CDR2 SYDVKM. This chain's CDR3 is CASSNRAYEQYF. CDR3 DNA: TGTGCCAGCAGTAACAGGGCCTACGAGCAGTACTTC. The full variable domain, in which reference TRBV28 and TRBJ2-7 provide the parts outside the CDR3, is DVKVTQSSRYLVKRTGEKVFLECVQDMDHENMFWYRQDPGLGLRLIYFSYDVKMKEKGDIPEGYSVSREKKERFSLILESASTNQTSMYLCASSNRAYEQYFGPGTRLTVT.

The rearrangement uses TRBV6-6 and TRBJ2-2, with D possibly TRBD1 on 6 matching bases. The V end was cut by 8 bases, the J end by 2 bases, with 12 bases between. The V gene's germline CDR1 is MNHNY and CDR2 SVGAGI (reference sequence). The CDR3 is 14 amino acids. The CDR3 nucleotides read TGTGCCAGCGCCGGGACATCTAACACCGGGGAGCTGTTTTTT. Translation gives CASAGTSNTGELFF.